The 15 T cell receptor beta chains reported below all come from one sample, sequenced in a study of technical replicates of blood from several donors. The data were produced by immunoSEQ multiplex PCR, yet TCRdb's version contains in-frame clones alone and is incomplete. This table holds some 73,000 clones, roughly nine tenths found once. Sequencing used PBMCs. The source of these receptors is a human donor in good health. Some clones in this sample may be carry-over from other donors' samples.

The V and J genes are TRBV7-9 and TRBJ2-1; 8 nucleotides line up with TRBD2. Trimming took 3 bases from V and 8 from J; bases not matched to a gene: 3. This CDR3 region has 13 residues. The germline gives CDR1 SEHNR, CDR2 FQNEAQ (reference sequence). DNA of the CDR3: TGTGCCAGCAGCTTTGCGGGAGGCGATGAGCAGTTCTTC. Translating it yields CASSFAGGDEQFF.

The chain combines TRBV9 with TRBJ2-7, with D possibly matching TRBD2 (6 bases). V lost 3 bases and J 4 bases, leaving 11 bases between the germline ends. Germline V gene data show CDR1 as SGDLS and CDR2 as YYNGEE. This CDR3 comprises 13 residues. The CDR3 loop is CASSAGLTYEQYF. Here the CDR3 DNA reads TGTGCCAGCAGCGCGGGACTTACTTACGAGCAGTACTTC.

The chain recombines TRBV9 with TRBJ2-5, with a tentative D call TRBD1 (5 bases). The ends were cut back, 3 bases at V and 4 bases at J, with 13 bases in the middle. The CDR3 has 14 amino acids. Per germline, CDR1 SGDLS and CDR2 YYNGEE. The DNA for the CDR3 is TGTGCCAGCAGCGGGGGCCGTCTCGGAGAGACCCAGTACTTC. It encodes CASSGGRLGETQYF. The full variable domain, in which reference TRBV9 and TRBJ2-5 provide the parts outside the CDR3, is DSGVTQTPKHLITATGQRVTLRCSPRSGDLSVYWYQQSLDQGLQFLIQYYNGEERAKGNILERFSAQQFPDLHSELNLSSLELGDSALYFCASSGGRLGETQYFGPGTRLLVL.

The rearrangement joins TRBV4-2 to TRBJ1-2; no clear D gene. The V and J ends lost 3 bases and 8 bases respectively, with 16 bases between them. The CDR3 sequence is 14 residues long. Per the germline V gene, CDR1 is LGHNA and CDR2 is YNFKEQ. The CDR3 DNA reads as TGTGCCAGCAGCCAGTTCCAGGCCTCCGACGGCTACACCTTC. Translated: CASSQFQASDGYTF.

V is TRBV5-1 and J is TRBJ2-2; D is unclear. In germline, CDR1 is SGHRS, CDR2 YFSETQ. V was pared by 2 bases and J by 1 base, with 9 bases between. CDR3 size: 15 residues. This CDR3 reads CASSLVDMNTGELFF. CDR3 sequence (DNA): TGCGCCAGCAGCTTAGTAGACATGAACACCGGGGAGCTGTTTTTT.

The V and J genes are TRBV5-6 and TRBJ2-5, with D possibly matching TRBD2 (6 bases). Germline loops: CDR1 SGHDT, CDR2 YYEEEE. The CDR3 sequence is 15 residues long. V dropped 4 bases and J dropped 1 base, with 14 bases sitting between them. For the CDR3, the DNA is TGTGCCAGCAGCGCGCCCCGGGACTTCCAAGAGACCCAGTACTTC. Residues: CASSAPRDFQETQYF.

V and J are TRBV9 and TRBJ2-5; the D gene is possibly TRBD1 (6 bases). CDR1 and CDR2 from the germline V gene are SGDLS and YYNGEE. The CDR3 totals 16 residues. Between the trimmed V and J ends, which lost 4 bases and 5 bases, there was a span of 21 bases. The CDR3 nucleotides read TGTGCCAGCAGCTCCCATGGGCAGGGGCTGTGGGAGACCCAGTACTTC. Translating gives CASSSHGQGLWETQYF.

J is TRBJ1-1 and V is TRBV25-1; the D is unclear. This CDR3 is 16 amino acids long. V dropped 1 base and J dropped 0 bases, with 12 bases sitting between them. Per germline, CDR1 MGHDK and CDR2 SYGVNS. CDR3 loop: CASSELGVGLNTEAFF. DNA for the CDR3: TGTGCCAGCAGTGAATTAGGAGTCGGCCTGAACACTGAAGCTTTCTTT.

The chain has TRBV10-3 and TRBJ1-1, with D perhaps matching TRBD1 (6 bases). The CDR3 covers 20 residues. Germline V lookup: CDR1 ENHRY, CDR2 SYGVKD. V shed 6 bases and J shed 0 bases, with 29 bases lying between them. CDR3 sequence: CAIRGHGPAAGRPMNTEAFF. CDR3 coding DNA: TGTGCCATCAGGGGACATGGGCCGGCCGCCGGTCGGCCAATGAACACTGAAGCTTTCTTT.

The rearrangement links TRBV9 to TRBJ2-2; 7 bases are shared with TRBD2. CDR1 is SGDLS, CDR2 YYNGEE, per germline. The CDR3 is 16 amino acids. Losses at the gene ends were 0 bases for V and 2 bases for J; bases not matched to a gene: 4. CDR3 protein: CASSVGGRANTGELFF. In DNA form, the CDR3 reads TGTGCCAGCAGCGTAGGAGGGAGGGCTAACACCGGGGAGCTGTTTTTT.

The genes are TRBV27 and TRBJ2-1; TRBD2 agrees at 10 bases. V was pared by 3 bases and J by 6 bases, with 8 bases of the junction left unmatched. The CDR3 has 16 amino acids. Germline loops: CDR1 MNHEY, CDR2 SMNVEV (reference sequence). DNA for the CDR3: TGTGCCAGCAGTTTCCCCAAGCGGGGGGGCCGCAATGAGCAGTTCTTC. Residues: CASSFPKRGGRNEQFF.

This chain joins TRBV7-2 and TRBJ1-6; D not certain. V shed 1 base and J shed 6 bases, with 13 bases lying between them. Germline CDR1 SGHTA, CDR2 FQGNSA. CDR3 length equals 16 residues. The CDR3 region has the DNA TGTGCCAGCAGCTTAGATGGCAGATCCCCTAATTCACCCCTCCACTTT. This codes for CASSLDGRSPNSPLHF.

The chain combines TRBV6-5 with TRBJ2-7; 8 bases agree with TRBD2. V lost 6 bases, J lost 4 bases, and 8 bases stayed unmatched. This CDR3 region has 14 residues. CDR1 MNHEY and CDR2 SVGAGI come from the germline V gene. For the CDR3, the DNA is TGTGCCAGCAGCAGAGCGGGAGACGTGTACGAGCAGTACTTC. This codes for CASSRAGDVYEQYF.

This chain joins TRBV6-1 and TRBJ1-2; 8 bases fit TRBD1. CDR1 and CDR2 from the germline V gene are MNHNS and SASEGT. CDR3 length equals 14 residues. V lost 8 bases and J lost 8; bases outside the gene matches: 13. CDR3 protein: CASGGVGQGKGYTF. CDR3 coding DNA: TGTGCCAGCGGGGGGGTCGGACAGGGAAAAGGCTACACCTTC.

The V gene is TRBV7-8, the J gene TRBJ1-2, with D perhaps TRBD1 (6 bases). Germline CDR1 reads SGHVS; CDR2 reads FQNEAQ. The V end was cut by 5 bases, the J end by 3 bases, with 10 bases between. The CDR3 contains 13 residues. The CDR3 here is CASSINRDYGYTF. The DNA for the CDR3 is TGTGCCAGCAGCATCAACAGGGACTATGGCTACACCTTC.